These 26 T cell receptor beta chains were all obtained from the same sample, sequenced in a study of spatial heterogeneity in lung cancer (dated by TCRdb to between 2018 and 2021). Library preparation was by 5' RACE. Reads for this sample came from a NextSeq 500. Using fastp at Q25 and MiXCR, TCRdb reprocessed the public reads and kept productive beta chains. CDR3 protein duplicates are merged, each entry listing the most common genes and DNA. Counted in this sample were about 92,000 distinct CDR3 sequences; approximately 12% of them appeared once. About two fifths of the sample goes to the ten largest clones. In light of the paper, this sample's time point label describes: sample taken at primary tumor resection. Source: PBMCs, taken at surgery. These receptors were taken from a male donor with early-stage non-small cell lung cancer.

This clonotype was recorded a few times. The rearrangement joins TRBV20-1 to TRBJ2-7; no definite D call. The CDR3 runs to 13 residues. Germline values: CDR1 DFQATT, CDR2 SNEGSKA (reference sequence). V lost 3 bases, J lost 4 bases, and 13 bases lay in between. The CDR3 region is CSARIMGEYEQYF. CDR3 DNA sequence: TGCAGTGCTAGGATTATGGGCGAGTACGAGCAGTACTTC.

This clonotype was seen more than once but under ten times. V gene TRBV20-1 combines with J gene TRBJ2-3; no definite D call. There are 14 residues in the CDR3. With 4 bases removed from V and 4 bases from J, the gap between germline ends came to 15 bases. CDR1 and CDR2 from the germline V gene are DFQATT and SNEGSKA (reference sequence). In DNA form, the CDR3 reads TGCAGTGCTACGGTGTCAGCCCGTCCAGATACGCAGTATTTT. Protein sequence: CSATVSARPDTQYF.

Note on this clonotype: At one end, the junction sequence differs from germline, possibly due to a read error. The chain carries TRBV7-7 and TRBJ2-4; D is unclear. In germline, CDR1 is SSHAT, CDR2 FNYEAQ (reference sequence). CDR3 size: 11 residues. CDR3 DNA sequence: TGTGCTAGCAGCTTCGTAAACATTCAGTACTTC. It translates to CASSFVNIQYF.

The chain is built from TRBV29-1 and TRBJ2-2; D is unresolved. The length of the CDR3 is 11 residues. Germline V gene lookup returns CDR1 SQVTM and CDR2 ANQGSEA. Trimming removed 6 bases at V and 7 bases at J, with 9 bases between. CDR3 DNA sequence: TGCAGCGTCCGTGATAACGGGGAGCTGTTTTTT. Translated: CSVRDNGELFF.

This clonotype occurred a few times. J is TRBJ2-4 and V is TRBV6-6; D may be TRBD1 (5 bases). Germline lookup yields CDR1 MNHNY and CDR2 SVGAGI (reference sequence). The CDR3 totals 13 residues. V was cut by 6 bases and J by 1 base, with 7 bases left in between. The CDR3 loop reads CASRDMAKNIQYF. DNA for the CDR3: TGTGCCAGCAGGGACATGGCCAAAAACATTCAGTACTTC.

The chain uses TRBV20-1 and TRBJ2-3; TRBD2 is a possible D gene (5 bases). Trimming took 3 bases from V and 0 from J, leaving 10 bases between them. CDR1 is DFQATT, CDR2 SNEGSKA, per germline (reference sequence). The CDR3 has 14 residues. CDR3 sequence reads: CSARRAESTDTQYF. The CDR3 DNA is TGCAGTGCTAGGAGAGCGGAGAGCACAGATACGCAGTATTTT.

The CDR3 bases are TGCAGTGCTAGACCCGGGTTGGCCGGGGAGCTGTTTTTT. Protein product: CSARPGLAGELFF. The genes are TRBV20-1 and TRBJ2-2; no clear D gene. Germline loops: CDR1 DFQATT, CDR2 SNEGSKA (reference sequence). V was pared by 2 bases and J by 6 bases, with 10 bases between. The CDR3 extends over 13 amino acids.

This clonotype was detected a few times. The V gene is TRBV11-1, the J gene TRBJ2-1; TRBD2 matches at 9 bases. This CDR3 has 15 amino acids. CDR1 is SGHAT, CDR2 FQDESV, per germline (reference sequence). V shed 2 bases and J 2 bases; nucleotides not matched to a gene: 1. Here the CDR3 DNA reads TGTGCCAGCAGCTTAAGCGGGGGGCCCTACAATGAGCAGTTCTTC. Amino acid sequence: CASSLSGGPYNEQFF.

The chain recombines TRBV5-4 with TRBJ2-7; 8 nucleotides agree with TRBD1. The CDR3 length is 16 residues. V shed 4 bases, J shed 3 bases, and the junction held 12 bases outside the gene matches. Germline CDR1 is SGHNT and CDR2 is YYREEE (reference sequence). CDR3 nucleotides: TGTGCCAGCAGCCACACTCAGGGGGCTGGATACTACGAGCAGTACTTC. Translated: CASSHTQGAGYYEQYF.

This clonotype occurred a few times. V gene TRBV7-2 combines with J gene TRBJ2-7; 9 nucleotides align to TRBD1. V lost 3 bases, J lost 4 bases, and 4 bases stayed unmatched. The CDR3 is 14 amino acids. Germline V gene lookup returns CDR1 SGHTA and CDR2 FQGNSA. The CDR3 DNA follows: TGTGCCAGCAGCTTCGGACAGGGGACGTACGAGCAGTACTTC. Encoded protein: CASSFGQGTYEQYF.

This clonotype was detected only a few times. This rearrangement joins TRBV29-1 to TRBJ1-2; D gene unclear. The germline V gene encodes CDR1 SQVTM and CDR2 ANQGSEA. CDR3 length equals 11 residues. CDR3 coding DNA: TGCAGGGCAGCTAGCACCTATGGCTACACCTTC. It specifies CRAASTYGYTF.

This clonotype was counted a few times. The chain is built from TRBV10-3 and TRBJ2-7, with TRBD2 as a possible D gene (8 bases). The CDR3 is made up of 15 amino acids. The germline V and J ends were trimmed by 7 bases and 0 bases, with 16 bases remaining between them. Germline assignment: CDR1 ENHRY and CDR2 SYGVKD. The CDR3 DNA is TGTGCCATCACCCTCGGGGGGGACAGCTCCTACGAGCAGTACTTC. Translated: CAITLGGDSSYEQYF.

This clonotype was seen more than once but under ten times. The chain uses TRBV28 and TRBJ2-1, with D perhaps being TRBD1 or TRBD2 (5 bases each). V lost 3 bases to trimming and J lost 16 bases, with 19 bases between them. This CDR3 is 13 amino acids long. Germline-derived CDR1 and CDR2 are MDHEN and SYDVKM. This CDR3 reads CASSFSLGRQTFF. In DNA form, the CDR3 reads TGTGCCAGCAGTTTTTCTCTGGGACGGCAAACCTTCTTC. The full variable domain, its missing parts supplied by reference TRBV28 and TRBJ2-1, is DVKVTQSSRYLVKRTGEKVFLECVQDMDHENMFWYRQDPGLGLRLIYFSYDVKMKEKGDIPEGYSVSREKKERFSLILESASTNQTSMYLCASSFSLGRQTFFGPGTRLTVL.

The chain's CDR3 is CSVSWVNSNQPQHF. The CDR3 DNA reads as TGCAGCGTTTCCTGGGTCAATAGCAATCAGCCCCAGCATTTT. The J gene is TRBJ1-5, the V gene TRBV29-1; D is unclear. The CDR3 extends over 14 amino acids. Germline values: CDR1 SQVTM, CDR2 ANQGSEA. V was pared by 5 bases and J by 0 bases, with 11 bases between.

This clonotype was seen more than once but under ten times. The chain couples TRBV11-3 to TRBJ2-5; no reliable D call. The germline V gene has CDR1 SGHNT and CDR2 YENEEA. There are 14 residues in the CDR3. V shed 3 bases and J shed 2 bases, with 10 bases lying between them. The CDR3 region has the DNA TGTGCCAGCAGCTTGATGGGTCGGCAAGAGACCCAGTACTTC. Its protein is CASSLMGRQETQYF.

The rearrangement uses TRBV14 and TRBJ2-4; D might be TRBD1 or TRBD2, each matching 5 bases. Germline V gene sequence: CDR1 SGHDN, CDR2 FVKESK. There are 16 residues in the CDR3. V was trimmed by 7 bases and J by 0 bases, leaving 16 bases between them. The CDR3 DNA is TGTGCCAGCAACGACCGGGACCGCTTAGCCAAAAACATTCAGTACTTC. Protein product: CASNDRDRLAKNIQYF.

This clonotype was counted at least ten times. CDR3 sequence reads: CSASNPGGYNEQFF. The CDR3, as DNA: TGCAGTGCTAGTAACCCGGGAGGCTACAATGAGCAGTTCTTC. The rearrangement joins TRBV20-1 to TRBJ2-1, with 7 bases aligning to TRBD2. The CDR3 totals 14 residues. The trim removed 3 bases at V and 3 bases at J, leaving 5 bases unmatched. Germline CDR1 and CDR2: DFQATT and SNEGSKA (reference sequence).

This clonotype was recorded a few times. The chain is built from TRBV24-1 and TRBJ2-2; 9 bases agree with TRBD2. Germline V CDR1 and CDR2: KGHDR, SFDVKD. The CDR3 runs 15 residues. V shed 6 bases and J 6 bases; nucleotides not matched to a gene: 7. CDR3 coding DNA: TGTGCCACCAGTAGGACTAGCGCCGACGCCGGGGAGCTGTTTTTT. Translated: CATSRTSADAGELFF.

V is TRBV6-6 and J is TRBJ2-2, with no clear D. Germline V gene sequence: CDR1 MNHNY, CDR2 SVGAGI (reference sequence). The V and J ends lost 0 bases and 5 bases respectively, with 1 base between them. The CDR3 is 12 amino acids. The CDR3 DNA follows: TGTGCCAGCAGTTACTCGACCGGGGAGCTGTTTTTT. Translated, it gives CASSYSTGELFF.

The table lists this clonotype with many counts. The rearrangement joins TRBV10-3 to TRBJ2-5; D ambiguous. Germline values: CDR1 ENHRY, CDR2 SYGVKD. The CDR3 has 15 residues. The V and J ends lost 5 bases and 0 bases respectively, with 13 bases between them. The chain's CDR3 is CAISFIGGNQETQYF. The DNA for the CDR3 is TGTGCCATCAGTTTCATAGGTGGCAACCAAGAGACCCAGTACTTC.

A few counts support this clonotype. The chain uses TRBV9 and TRBJ1-2; 8 bases are a match to TRBD1. After removal of 2 bases from V and 2 bases from J, the junction contained 8 bases not matched to a gene. The CDR3 has 16 residues. CDR1 is SGDLS, CDR2 YYNGEE, per germline. The CDR3 here is CASSVARGPMNYGYTF. The CDR3, as DNA: TGTGCCAGCAGCGTGGCCAGGGGGCCTATGAACTATGGCTACACCTTC.

This clonotype turned up a few times. The chain recombines TRBV4-3 with TRBJ1-5; D remains ambiguous. In germline, CDR1 is LGHNA, CDR2 YSLEER. CDR3 size: 15 residues. V was trimmed by 0 bases and J by 6 bases, leaving 12 bases between them. The chain's CDR3 is CASSQDNTEGQPQHF. CDR3 sequence (DNA): TGCGCCAGCAGCCAAGATAACACAGAAGGTCAGCCCCAGCATTTT.

This rearrangement joins TRBV11-2 to TRBJ2-3; 8 bases map to TRBD1. Germline CDR1 SGHAT, CDR2 FQNNGV. The V segment lost 4 bases and the J segment 4 bases; nucleotides outside the gene matches: 10. The CDR3 consists of 16 residues. The CDR3: CASSSRTGHSADTQYF. The CDR3 nucleotides are TGTGCCAGCAGCTCCCGGACAGGGCACAGCGCAGATACGCAGTATTTT.

This chain's CDR3 is CATSDNVANYGYTF. The CDR3 DNA sequence: TGTGCCACCAGTGATAACGTAGCGAACTATGGCTACACCTTC. V usage is TRBV24-1 and J usage is TRBJ1-2; the D is unclear. The germline V gene has CDR1 KGHDR and CDR2 SFDVKD. The CDR3 runs 14 residues. V lost 3 bases to trimming and J lost 2 bases, with 9 bases between them.

This clonotype was seen more than once but under ten times. The chain links TRBV20-1 to TRBJ1-1; no clear D gene. This CDR3 comprises 24 residues. CDR1 is DFQATT, CDR2 SNEGSKA, per germline (reference sequence). The V end was cut by 1 base, the J end by 0 bases, with 39 bases between. The chain's CDR3 is CSARAAGSAREGSLAMALNTEAFF. CDR3 in DNA: TGCAGTGCTAGAGCTGCCGGTAGTGCTAGAGAGGGAAGTTTAGCCATGGCACTGAACACTGAAGCTTTCTTT.

V usage is TRBV7-2 and J usage is TRBJ1-5, with D tentatively TRBD1 (6 bases). Between the trimmed V and J ends, which lost 5 bases and 4 bases, there was a span of 18 bases. The CDR3 runs to 16 residues. Germline values: CDR1 SGHTA, CDR2 FQGNSA. CDR3 sequence: CASSPILGTLNQPQHF. The CDR3 nucleotides read TGTGCCAGCAGCCCCATTCTTGGGACATTGAATCAGCCCCAGCATTTT. The full variable domain, completed using reference TRBV7-2 and TRBJ1-5, is GAGVSQSPSNKVTEKGKDVELRCDPISGHTALYWYRQSLGQGLEFLIYFQGNSAPDKSGLPSDRFSAERTGGSVSTLTIQRTQQEDSAVYLCASSPILGTLNQPQHFGDGTRLSIL.